Below, 19 T cell receptor beta chains from the same sample are listed, as sequenced in a study of siplizumab effects on memory and regulatory T cells. Repertoires were generated with immunoSEQ multiplex PCR, while TCRdb's copy carries only in-frame clones and drops some. The sample shows 70,000 to 95,000 clones, roughly 93% of them seen only once. The source material was CD8+ T cells sorted from blood. These receptor sequences come from a human donor in good health.

This sequence joins TRBV6-5 and TRBJ1-2; D unresolved. Germline-derived CDR1 and CDR2 are MNHEY and SVGAGI. The CDR3 has 16 amino acids. The V end lost 0 bases, the J end lost 3 bases, and 14 bases lay between the germline ends. The CDR3 DNA is TGTGCCAGCAGTTACTCGATTGGGGAGTTGGACTATGGCTACACCTTC. Its translation: CASSYSIGELDYGYTF.

The J gene is TRBJ2-7, the V gene TRBV7-9, with 7 bases identical to TRBD2. Germline lookup yields CDR1 SEHNR and CDR2 FQNEAQ (reference sequence). V lost 1 base to trimming and J lost 6 bases; unmatched junction nucleotides: 12. CDR3 size: 16 residues. The CDR3 here is CASSLDGGGLKGEQYF. CDR3 bases: TGTGCCAGCAGCTTAGACGGCGGGGGTCTAAAGGGCGAGCAGTACTTC.

V and J are TRBV4-1 and TRBJ2-2; 14 bases are a match to TRBD2. CDR1 and CDR2 (germline): MGHRA, YSYEKL. V lost 1 base and J lost 3; bases outside the gene matches: 13. This CDR3 has 21 residues. CDR3 region: CASSQGQEVGTSGSYTGELFF. The CDR3 region has the DNA TGCGCCAGCAGCCAAGGTCAGGAAGTCGGGACTAGCGGGAGTTACACCGGGGAGCTGTTTTTT.

This clone was counted a single time. J is TRBJ2-1 and V is TRBV18, with 7 positions matching TRBD1. Trimming at V came to 2 bases and at J to 5 bases, leaving 15 bases not matched to a gene. Germline V gene data show CDR1 as KGHSH and CDR2 as LQKENI. This CDR3 has 18 residues. As DNA, the CDR3 is TGTGCCAGCTCACCATCAGGTATAAGGGGGCCGGGCGACAATGAGCAGTTCTTC. Translating gives CASSPSGIRGPGDNEQFF.

The chain combines TRBV5-1 with TRBJ1-1; 12 nucleotides match TRBD1. Trimming cost V 2 bases and J 1 base; bases outside gene matches: 9. CDR1 and CDR2 from the germline V gene are SGHRS and YFSETQ. The CDR3 has 18 residues. CDR3 sequence (DNA): TGCGCCAGCAGCTTAGGGACAGGGGGCAATTTGAGGAACACTGAAGCTTTCTTT. Amino acid sequence: CASSLGTGGNLRNTEAFF.

This clone was counted only a few times. V and J are TRBV6-1 and TRBJ1-6; D gene unclear. The V and J ends lost 1 base and 4 bases respectively, with 5 bases between them. The CDR3 totals 14 residues. Germline V gene data show CDR1 as MNHNS and CDR2 as SASEGT. This chain's CDR3 is CASSEGAYNSPLHF. DNA of the CDR3: TGTGCCAGCAGTGAAGGGGCGTATAATTCACCCCTCCACTTT.

V and J are TRBV10-2 and TRBJ2-1, with 7 nucleotides matching TRBD2. This CDR3 has 16 amino acids. CDR1 WSHSY and CDR2 SAAADI come from the germline V gene. Losses at the gene ends were 4 bases for V and 7 bases for J; bases not matched to a gene: 13. Written as DNA, the CDR3 is TGCGCCAGCAGTGGACCCGAGGAGCGGGGACCGAATGAGCAGTTCTTC. Residues: CASSGPEERGPNEQFF.

V and J are TRBV11-3 and TRBJ2-7; possibly TRBD1 for D (6 bases). CDR1 and CDR2 from the germline V gene are SGHNT and YENEEA. The CDR3 spans 14 residues. Trimming left V 0 bases short and J 1 base short, with 7 bases between. CDR3 amino acids: CASSLETGSYEQYF. CDR3 sequence (DNA): TGTGCCAGCAGCTTAGAAACAGGGTCCTACGAGCAGTACTTC.

This clone was observed a single time. Other DNA sequences in this specimen translate into the identical CDR3. V and J are TRBV5-6 and TRBJ2-7; 9 bases align to TRBD1. The CDR3 spans 14 residues. Germline V gene data show CDR1 as SGHDT and CDR2 as YYEEEE. J gave up 1 base and V 4 bases, and 3 bases lay outside the gene matches. The CDR3 DNA reads as TGTGCCAGCAGCCCCGGACAGGGGTCCTACGAGCAGTACTTC. Its protein product is CASSPGQGSYEQYF.

The chain employs TRBV29-1 and TRBJ2-6; D call uncertain. Germline assignment: CDR1 SQVTM and CDR2 ANQGSEA. The CDR3 is 14 residues long. The V end lost 1 base, the J end lost 4 bases, and 8 bases lay between the germline ends. The CDR3 nucleotides are TGCAGCGTTGAAGCGAACACGGGGGCCAACGTCCTGACTTTC. It specifies CSVEANTGANVLTF. The whole variable domain, filled in from reference TRBV29-1 and TRBJ2-6, reads SAVISQKPSRDICQRGTSLTIQCQVDSQVTMMFWYRQQPGQSLTLIATANQGSEATYESGFVIDKFPISRPNLTFSTLTVSNMSPEDSSIYLCSVEANTGANVLTFGAGSRLTVL.

The gene calls are TRBV30 and TRBJ1-4, with 8 bases lining up with TRBD1. The CDR3 consists of 14 residues. CDR1 is GTSNPN and CDR2 is SVGIG in the germline V gene (reference sequence). V shed 0 bases, J shed 7 bases, and the junction held 4 bases outside the gene matches. The CDR3, as DNA: TGTGCCTGGAGTGTGGGGCAGGGGGCTGAAAAACTGTTTTTT. It encodes CAWSVGQGAEKLFF.

The CDR3, as DNA: TGTGCCAGCCAAGACAGGTTGTACAATGAGCAGTTCTTC. Protein sequence: CASQDRLYNEQFF. The V call is TRBV19, the J call TRBJ2-1; TRBD1 is a possible D gene (6 bases). Germline V gene lookup returns CDR1 LNHDA and CDR2 SQIVND (reference sequence). The V end was cut by 9 bases, the J end by 4 bases, with 13 bases between. The CDR3 consists of 13 residues.

This clone was seen a few times. V is TRBV7-2 and J is TRBJ1-1; 9 bases line up with TRBD1. This CDR3 spans 15 amino acids. Germline lookup yields CDR1 SGHTA and CDR2 FQGNSA. V lost 6 bases, J lost 4 bases, and 9 bases stayed unmatched. Written as DNA, the CDR3 is TGTGCCAGCAGGTCACAGGGGGCGCTTGGCACTGAAGCTTTCTTT. Amino acid sequence: CASRSQGALGTEAFF.

The chain recombines TRBV19 with TRBJ1-2; TRBD1 agrees at 7 bases. The CDR3 is 13 amino acids. With 10 bases clipped from V and 3 bases from J, the junction kept 8 bases outside the gene matches. CDR1 and CDR2 from the germline V gene are LNHDA and SQIVND (reference sequence). In DNA form, the CDR3 reads TGTGCCACCATGGACAGGATCCACTATGGCTACACCTTC. This encodes CATMDRIHYGYTF.

V usage is TRBV4-3 and J usage is TRBJ2-7; 7 bases agree with TRBD2. CDR1 is LGHNA and CDR2 is YSLEER in the germline V gene. CDR3 size: 16 residues. The trim removed 0 bases at V and 3 bases at J, leaving 8 bases unmatched. This CDR3 reads CASSQEMGSGIYEQYF. The CDR3 nucleotides are TGCGCCAGCAGCCAAGAGATGGGGAGCGGGATCTACGAGCAGTACTTC.

The V gene is TRBV14, the J gene TRBJ2-5; perhaps D is TRBD1 or TRBD2 (7 bases each). The length of the CDR3 is 17 residues. V was trimmed by 0 bases and J by 0 bases, leaving 14 bases between them. From germline, CDR1 is SGHDN and CDR2 FVKESK. CDR3 coding DNA: TGTGCCAGCAGCCAAGATCGGGGGGACAGCTACCAAGAGACCCAGTACTTC. Translation gives CASSQDRGDSYQETQYF.

On this clone itself: At one end the junction does not follow the germline gene, possibly because of a read error. The rearrangement links TRBV7-7 to TRBJ2-1, with D possibly TRBD2 on 5 matching bases. The CDR3 consists of 14 residues. Per germline, CDR1 SSHAT and CDR2 FNYEAQ (reference sequence). CDR3 in DNA: TGTGCTAGCAGCTTAGTCGGGGACTACAATGAGCAGTTCTTC. This encodes CASSLVGDYNEQFF.

The V and J genes are TRBV6-5 and TRBJ2-7, with 7 bases identical to TRBD1. This CDR3 region has 12 residues. The germline V gene encodes CDR1 MNHEY and CDR2 SVGAGI. After removal of 5 bases from V and 9 bases from J, the junction contained 7 bases not matched to a gene. As DNA, the CDR3 is TGTGCCAGCAGTGGAGAGGGGGCGGTGCAGTACTTC. It yields the protein CASSGEGAVQYF.

The chain uses TRBV4-1 and TRBJ2-7; D not certain. V was shortened by 1 base and J by 2 bases, with 12 bases between the two germline ends. CDR3 length: 15 residues. Germline V gene lookup returns CDR1 MGHRA and CDR2 YSYEKL. CDR3 in DNA: TGCGCCAGCAGCCAAGCAGATTCGATGACCTACGAGCAGTACTTC. This translates into CASSQADSMTYEQYF.